The 11 T cell receptor beta chains reported below all come from one sample, sequenced in a study of shared clonotypes between healthy human individuals (TCRdb year 2020). Libraries were constructed by the immunoSEQ multiplex PCR assay. TCRdb provides this immuneACCESS table in a form limited to in-frame rearrangements. Some clones are lacking; in checked studies, under half of them reflect an unresolved V gene, and why the rest are absent is not known. In all, the sample holds 450,000 to 500,000 clones, and around 73% of those were seen once. The ten largest make up about 12% of the sample. Sequenced sample: PBMCs. The source of these receptors is a woman in her thirties or forties in good health. Some clones in this sample may be carry-over from other donors' samples.

The gene calls are TRBV11-3 and TRBJ2-7, with a tentative D call TRBD2 (7 bases). CDR3 length equals 11 residues. Germline-derived CDR1 and CDR2 are SGHNT and YENEEA. Between the trimmed V and J ends, which lost 5 bases and 6 bases, there was a span of 8 bases. CDR3 loop: CASSRGAEQYF. The CDR3 DNA is TGTGCCAGCAGCCGGGGGGCCGAGCAGTACTTC.

This clone came up once. The rearrangement joins TRBV2 to TRBJ1-3, with TRBD1 identical over 8 bases. The CDR3 has 15 amino acids. Trimming took 4 bases from V and 4 from J; bases not matched to a gene: 6. The germline CDR1 and CDR2 sequences are SNHLY and FYNNEI. The CDR3 protein is CASSASRGPGNTIYF. In nucleotides, the CDR3 is TGTGCCAGCAGTGCCTCCAGGGGGCCGGGAAACACCATATATTTT.

The chain carries TRBV7-2 and TRBJ2-5; the match to TRBD2 covers 10 bases. With 5 bases clipped from V and 1 base from J, the junction kept 4 bases outside the gene matches. The CDR3 spans 15 residues. Germline CDR1 and CDR2: SGHTA and FQGNSA. The CDR3 here is CASSPLAGIQETQYF. The DNA of the CDR3 is TGTGCCAGCAGCCCACTAGCGGGAATCCAAGAGACCCAGTACTTC.

V is TRBV6-5 and J is TRBJ1-6; D unresolved. Germline lookup yields CDR1 MNHEY and CDR2 SVGAGI. The CDR3 totals 13 residues. Trimming stripped 6 bases from V and 8 bases from J, with 11 bases between. The CDR3: CASSWARDSPLHF. The CDR3 DNA reads as TGTGCCAGCAGCTGGGCCAGAGATTCACCCCTCCACTTT.

V and J are TRBV7-8 and TRBJ1-2; no clear D gene. Trimming took 4 bases from V and 7 from J, leaving 16 bases between them. CDR1 and CDR2 from the germline V gene are SGHVS and FQNEAQ. There are 14 residues in the CDR3. The CDR3 DNA follows: TGTGCCAGCAGCTCCATGACGCTGGCGGGTGGCTACACCTTC. Protein sequence: CASSSMTLAGGYTF.

This chain connects TRBV29-1 to TRBJ2-7, with 8 bases lining up with TRBD1. Losses at the gene ends were 3 bases for V and 6 bases for J; bases not matched to a gene: 7. In germline, CDR1 is SQVTM, CDR2 ANQGSEA. The CDR3 has 13 amino acids. The CDR3 sequence: CSVERQGAGEQYF. In nucleotides, the CDR3 is TGCAGCGTTGAGCGGCAGGGGGCAGGCGAGCAGTACTTC.

This clone was seen a few times. The chain recombines TRBV30 with TRBJ2-3; TRBD2 might be the D (5 bases). The CDR3 is 15 residues long. Trimming left V 0 bases short and J 0 bases short, with 10 bases between. Germline-derived CDR1 and CDR2 are GTSNPN and SVGIG (reference sequence). The CDR3 loop is CAWSVGADSTDTQYF. CDR3 DNA: TGTGCCTGGAGTGTGGGAGCGGATAGCACAGATACGCAGTATTTT.

CDR3 sequence (DNA): TGTGCCAGCAGCTTAATTAGCGCAACGCCCTACGAGCAGTACTTC. Translated: CASSLISATPYEQYF. V and J are TRBV7-3 and TRBJ2-7, with TRBD2 as a possible D gene (5 bases). Trimming removed 1 base from V and 2 bases from J, with 12 bases in between. The germline V gene has CDR1 SGHTA and CDR2 FQGTGA. The CDR3 has 15 residues.

This clone was seen only once. CDR3 DNA sequence: TGTGCCAGCAGCTTAGGCCGGACAGAATCGGGCCAGTACTTC. The encoded protein is CASSLGRTESGQYF. The J gene is TRBJ2-5, the V gene TRBV7-2; weak D call: TRBD1 (6 bases). Germline lookup yields CDR1 SGHTA and CDR2 FQGNSA. There are 14 residues in the CDR3. Trimming shortened V by 1 base and J by 10 bases, and 16 bases separated the two germline ends.

The chain is built from TRBV27 and TRBJ1-5; 8 bases align to TRBD1. V was pared by 2 bases and J by 9 bases, with 12 bases of the junction left unmatched. In germline, CDR1 is MNHEY, CDR2 SMNVEV (reference sequence). This CDR3 spans 16 amino acids. CDR3 coding DNA: TGTGCCAGCAGTTTACCCCATAGGACAGGGCTGCCGCCCCAGCATTTT. Amino acid sequence: CASSLPHRTGLPPQHF.

The chain combines TRBV9 with TRBJ1-4; TRBD1 matches at 7 bases. This CDR3 spans 15 amino acids. CDR1 SGDLS and CDR2 YYNGEE come from the germline V gene. Trimming took 3 bases from V and 4 from J; bases not matched to a gene: 6. The CDR3 loop reads CASSATGQNNEKLFF. The CDR3 DNA is TGTGCCAGCAGCGCCACGGGACAGAATAATGAAAAACTGTTTTTT. The variable domain in full, with the rest retrieved from reference TRBV9 and TRBJ1-4, is DSGVTQTPKHLITATGQRVTLRCSPRSGDLSVYWYQQSLDQGLQFLIQYYNGEERAKGNILERFSAQQFPDLHSELNLSSLELGDSALYFCASSATGQNNEKLFFGSGTQLSVL.